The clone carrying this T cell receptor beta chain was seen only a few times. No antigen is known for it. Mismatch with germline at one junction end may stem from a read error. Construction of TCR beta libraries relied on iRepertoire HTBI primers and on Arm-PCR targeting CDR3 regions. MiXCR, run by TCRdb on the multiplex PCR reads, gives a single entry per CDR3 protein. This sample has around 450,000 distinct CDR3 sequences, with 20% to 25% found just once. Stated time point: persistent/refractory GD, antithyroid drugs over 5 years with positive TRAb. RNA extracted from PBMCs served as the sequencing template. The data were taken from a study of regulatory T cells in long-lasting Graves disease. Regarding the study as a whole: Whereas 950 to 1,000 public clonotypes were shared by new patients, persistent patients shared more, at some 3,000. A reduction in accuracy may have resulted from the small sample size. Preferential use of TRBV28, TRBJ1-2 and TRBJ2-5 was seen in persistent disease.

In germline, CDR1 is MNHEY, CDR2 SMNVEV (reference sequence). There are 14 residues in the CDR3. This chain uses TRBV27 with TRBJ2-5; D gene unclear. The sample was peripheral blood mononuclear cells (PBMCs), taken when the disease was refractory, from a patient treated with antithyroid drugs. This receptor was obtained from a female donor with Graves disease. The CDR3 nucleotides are TGTGCCTGCAGTGCAGACTGGGGTGGGGAGACCCAGTACTTC. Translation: CACSADWGGETQYF.